The rows below give T cell receptor beta chains drawn from one sample of a study of CD8 T cells in ankylosing spondylitis. A single record per CDR3 protein comes from TCRdb applying MiXCR to the 5' RACE reads. The repertoire consists of 700,000 or so distinct CDR3 sequences, with roughly 20% occurring once and the leading ten covering around 19%. Sequencing was carried out using blood, either unsorted or a sorted T cell fraction (not recorded which). The origin of the receptors is a male donor with ankylosing spondylitis. The CDR3 runs from the conserved cysteine through the conserved F or W. The D gene is left open where the match is weak. Not every row has a clone size; where given, it reads once, few, many or a size class.

abundance	d_gene	v_gene	j_gene	CDR3nt	CDR3aa
few	TRBD2	TRBV2	TRBJ2-5	TGTGCCAGCAAGGTAGCGGGGGCAAGAGAGTCCCAGTACTTC	CASKVAGARESQYF
few	.	TRBV10-3	TRBJ2-7	TGTGCCATCAGTCAGGGTACGCTCTACGAGCAGTACTTC	CAISQGTLYEQYF
few	TRBD1	TRBV20-1	TRBJ2-5	TGCAGTGCTAGAGACCTCCGACAGGGGAGGCAAGAGACCCAGTACTTC	CSARDLRQGRQETQYF
few	.	TRBV5-1	TRBJ2-7	TGCGCCAGCAGCTTGGCCGAGCAGGGTCCCTACGAGCAGTACTTC	CASSLAEQGPYEQYF
.	TRBD1	TRBV7-6	TRBJ2-2	TGTGCCAGCAGCTTGTCACAGGGGGCGAACACCGGGGAGCTGTTTTTT	CASSLSQGANTGELFF
.	TRBD1	TRBV9	TRBJ1-5	TGTGCCAGCAGCACGGGCACAGGGGCCTATAGCAATCAGCCCCAGCATTTT	CASSTGTGAYSNQPQHF
few	TRBD1	TRBV5-1	TRBJ1-2	TGCGCCAGCAGTCCAACCGGGACAGGGAACCCATATGGCTACACCTTC	CASSPTGTGNPYGYTF
few	TRBD2	TRBV25-1	TRBJ2-1	TGTGCCAGCAGTGTTCTAGCGGGAGTAGGGGAGCAGTTCTTC	CASSVLAGVGEQFF
few	.	TRBV29-1	TRBJ1-2	TGCAGCGTTCCCAGGGGTGACTATGGCTACACCTTC	CSVPRGDYGYTF
many	.	TRBV10-3	TRBJ1-5	TGTGCCATCAGTGAGGGGGGGTCCGGCAATCAGCCCCAGCATTTT	CAISEGGSGNQPQHF
few	TRBD2	TRBV29-1	TRBJ2-3	TGCAGCGTTACTAGCGGGGGGGCCTATACGCAGTATTTT	CSVTSGGAYTQYF
many	.	TRBV7-2	TRBJ2-3	TGTGCCAGCAGCTCGCAGAAGACAGATACGCAGTATTTT	CASSSQKTDTQYF
.	TRBD1	TRBV7-8	TRBJ1-1	TGTGCCAGCAGCTTCGGAGACAGGGGGGTGACTGAAGCTTTCTTT	CASSFGDRGVTEAFF
few	.	TRBV6-5	TRBJ2-1	TGTGCCAGCAGTTACATTCGGGCGGCCTACAATGAGCAGTTCTTC	CASSYIRAAYNEQFF
few	.	TRBV10-3	TRBJ1-5	TGTGCCATCAGTAGACAGGACAATCAGCCCCAGCATTTT	CAISRQDNQPQHF
.	TRBD1	TRBV7-9	TRBJ2-3	TGTGCCAGCAGCGGCCAGGGACAGGGAATAGATACGCAGTATTTT	CASSGQGQGIDTQYF
few	TRBD1	TRBV7-2	TRBJ1-1	TGTGCCAGCAGCTTACAGACAGGGATCGACACTGAAGCTTTCTTT	CASSLQTGIDTEAFF
.	TRBD2	TRBV27	TRBJ2-1	TGTGCCAGCAGTTTCGGTGGGGGGGTTGACAATGAGCAGTTCTTC	CASSFGGGVDNEQFF
few	TRBD2	TRBV5-8	TRBJ2-5	TGTGCCAGCAGCTTAGGAGCGGGGCCGACCCAAGAGACCCAGTACTTC	CASSLGAGPTQETQYF
.	.	TRBV6-5	TRBJ1-2	TGTGCCAGCAGTTACTCGACCCGACAGGCTAACTATGGCTACACCTTC	CASSYSTRQANYGYTF
.	TRBD1	TRBV12-3/TRBV12-4	TRBJ1-2	TGTGCCTGCAGTTTTGGCGTGCCCTGGGACAGCCTAATTGACTATGGCTACACCTTC	CACSFGVPWDSLIDYGYTF
once	.	TRBV6-6	TRBJ2-1	TGTGCCAGCACGGCCGGCCCTTACAATGAGCAGTTCTTC	CASTAGPYNEQFF
.	TRBD2	TRBV20-1	TRBJ2-1	TGCAGTGTTATCGGACTAGCGGGCACAGCGGCCTACAATGAGCAGTTCTTC	CSVIGLAGTAAYNEQFF
.	.	TRBV20-1	TRBJ2-2	TGCAGTGCCCGGGCCGGGATTGACGGGGAGCTGTTTTTT	CSARAGIDGELFF
few	TRBD1	TRBV7-9	TRBJ2-7	TGTGCCAGCAGCACGGGACAGGGGACCTACGAGCAGTACTTC	CASSTGQGTYEQYF
many	.	TRBV12-3/TRBV12-4	TRBJ1-2	TGTGCCAGCAGTTTGGGGACAAGGGATGGCTACACCTTC	CASSLGTRDGYTF
.	TRBD2	TRBV12-3/TRBV12-4	TRBJ2-2	TGTGCCAGCACTAAACGGGCTAGCGGGTACACCGGGGAGCTGTTTTTT	CASTKRASGYTGELFF
few	TRBD2	TRBV29-1	TRBJ2-7	TGCAGCGTTGAAGCTAGCGGGTCTGCCTACGAGCAGTACTTC	CSVEASGSAYEQYF
few	TRBD1	TRBV2	TRBJ1-1	TGTGCCAGCAGTGAAATCCGGACAGGGGGCAACACTGAAGCTTTCTTT	CASSEIRTGGNTEAFF
.	TRBD1	TRBV7-7	TRBJ2-1	TGTGCTAGCAGCCCCTGGGGACCAGGGGGCTTTGGTGAGCAGTTCTTC	CASSPWGPGGFGEQFF
few	.	TRBV7-6	TRBJ2-3	TGTGCCAGCAGCTTACCCAGGGAGACAGATACGCAGTATTTT	CASSLPRETDTQYF
few	TRBD2	TRBV9	TRBJ2-1	TGTGCCAGCAGCACCAGCGGGGGGCCCTACAATGAGCAGTTCTTC	CASSTSGGPYNEQFF